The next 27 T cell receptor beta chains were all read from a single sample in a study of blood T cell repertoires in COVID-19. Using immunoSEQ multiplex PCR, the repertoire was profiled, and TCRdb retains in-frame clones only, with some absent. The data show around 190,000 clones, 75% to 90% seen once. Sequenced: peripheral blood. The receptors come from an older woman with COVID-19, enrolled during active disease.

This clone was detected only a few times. In DNA, the CDR3 is TGTGCCAGCAGCGGCCCTCAGGGGAGAGTCGGCTACACCTTC. This translates into CASSGPQGRVGYTF. This chain links TRBV9 with TRBJ1-2; D might be TRBD1 (6 bases). The germline gives CDR1 SGDLS, CDR2 YYNGEE. V lost 3 bases and J 8 bases, leaving 17 bases between the germline ends. The CDR3 is made up of 14 amino acids.

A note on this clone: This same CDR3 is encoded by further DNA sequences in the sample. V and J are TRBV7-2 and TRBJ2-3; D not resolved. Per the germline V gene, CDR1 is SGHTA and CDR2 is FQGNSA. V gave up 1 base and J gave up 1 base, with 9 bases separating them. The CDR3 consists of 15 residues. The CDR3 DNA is TGTGCCAGCAGCTTAGGGGTAGGAGGCACAGATACGCAGTATTTT. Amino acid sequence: CASSLGVGGTDTQYF. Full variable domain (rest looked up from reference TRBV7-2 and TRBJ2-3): GAGVSQSPSNKVTEKGKDVELRCDPISGHTALYWYRQSLGQGLEFLIYFQGNSAPDKSGLPSDRFSAERTGGSVSTLTIQRTQQEDSAVYLCASSLGVGGTDTQYFGPGTRLTVL.

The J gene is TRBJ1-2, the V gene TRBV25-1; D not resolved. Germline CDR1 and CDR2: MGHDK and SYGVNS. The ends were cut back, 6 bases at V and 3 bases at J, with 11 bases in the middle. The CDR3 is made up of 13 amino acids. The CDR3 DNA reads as TGTGCCAGCAGCGACACAGCCTACTATGGCTACACCTTC. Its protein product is CASSDTAYYGYTF.

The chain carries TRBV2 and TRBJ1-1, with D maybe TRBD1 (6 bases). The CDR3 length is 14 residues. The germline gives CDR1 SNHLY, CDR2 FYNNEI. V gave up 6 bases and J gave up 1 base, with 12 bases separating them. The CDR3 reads CASSAGQKNTEAFF. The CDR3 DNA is TGTGCCAGCAGCGCCGGACAGAAGAACACTGAAGCTTTCTTT.

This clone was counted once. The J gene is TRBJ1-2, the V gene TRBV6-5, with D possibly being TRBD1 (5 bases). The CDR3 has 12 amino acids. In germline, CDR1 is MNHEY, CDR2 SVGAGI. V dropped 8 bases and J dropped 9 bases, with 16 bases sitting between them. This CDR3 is CASRGTAMSYTF. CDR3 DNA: TGTGCCAGCCGCGGGACGGCTATGAGCTACACCTTC.

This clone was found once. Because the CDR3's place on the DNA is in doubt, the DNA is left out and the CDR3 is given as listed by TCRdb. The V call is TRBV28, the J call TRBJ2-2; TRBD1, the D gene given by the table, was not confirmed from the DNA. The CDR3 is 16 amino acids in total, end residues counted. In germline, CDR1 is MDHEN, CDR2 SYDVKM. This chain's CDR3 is CASSTSGRQGAGELFF.

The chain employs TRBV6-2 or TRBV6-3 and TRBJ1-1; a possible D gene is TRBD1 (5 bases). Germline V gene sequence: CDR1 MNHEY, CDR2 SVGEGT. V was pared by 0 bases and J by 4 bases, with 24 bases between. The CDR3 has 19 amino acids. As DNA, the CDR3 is TGTGCCAGCAGTTACTCTCCGGGCCGGGGGGTGTTGCGGGCCACTGAAGCTTTCTTT. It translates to CASSYSPGRGVLRATEAFF.

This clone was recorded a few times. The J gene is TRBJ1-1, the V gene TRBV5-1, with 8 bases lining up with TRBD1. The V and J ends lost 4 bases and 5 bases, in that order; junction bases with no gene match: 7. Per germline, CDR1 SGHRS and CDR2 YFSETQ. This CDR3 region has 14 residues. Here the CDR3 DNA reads TGCGCCAGCAGCAACAGGGGGTATGGGACTGAAGCTTTCTTT. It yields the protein CASSNRGYGTEAFF.

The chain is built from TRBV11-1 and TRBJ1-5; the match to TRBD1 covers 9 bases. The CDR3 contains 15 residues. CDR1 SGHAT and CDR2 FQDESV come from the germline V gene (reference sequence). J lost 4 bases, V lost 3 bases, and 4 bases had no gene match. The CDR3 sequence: CASSLGTGYNQPQHF. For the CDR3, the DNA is TGTGCCAGCAGCTTGGGGACAGGGTATAATCAGCCCCAGCATTTT.

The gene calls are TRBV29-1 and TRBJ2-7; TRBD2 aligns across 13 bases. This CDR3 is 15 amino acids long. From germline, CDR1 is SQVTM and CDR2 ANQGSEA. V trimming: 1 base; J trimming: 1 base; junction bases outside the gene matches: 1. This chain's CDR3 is CSVEVGLAGSYEQYF. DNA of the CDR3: TGCAGCGTTGAAGTGGGACTAGCGGGATCCTACGAGCAGTACTTC.

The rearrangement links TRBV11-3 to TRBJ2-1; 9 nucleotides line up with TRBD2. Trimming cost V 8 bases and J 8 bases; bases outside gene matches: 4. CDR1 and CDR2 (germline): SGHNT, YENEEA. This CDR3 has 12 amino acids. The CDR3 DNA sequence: TGTGCCAGCGGGGGGACTAGCTATGAGCAGTTCTTC. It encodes CASGGTSYEQFF.

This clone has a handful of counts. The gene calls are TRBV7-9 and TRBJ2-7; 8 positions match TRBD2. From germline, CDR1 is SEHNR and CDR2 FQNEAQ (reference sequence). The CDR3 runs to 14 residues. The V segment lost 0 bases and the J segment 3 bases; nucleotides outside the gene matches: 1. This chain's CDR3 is CASSLAGTSYEQYF. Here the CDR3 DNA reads TGTGCCAGCAGCTTAGCGGGGACTAGCTACGAGCAGTACTTC.

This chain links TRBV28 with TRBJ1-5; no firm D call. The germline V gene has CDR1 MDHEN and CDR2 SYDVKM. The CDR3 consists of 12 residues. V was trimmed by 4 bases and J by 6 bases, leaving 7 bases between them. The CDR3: CASSSPSQPQHF. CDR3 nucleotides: TGTGCCAGCAGTTCGCCCAGTCAGCCCCAGCATTTT.

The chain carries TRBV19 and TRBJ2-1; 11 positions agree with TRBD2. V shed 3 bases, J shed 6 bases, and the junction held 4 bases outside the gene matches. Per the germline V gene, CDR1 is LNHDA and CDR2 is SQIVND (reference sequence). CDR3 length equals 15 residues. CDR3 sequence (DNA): TGTGCCAGTAGTATCGGAACTAGCGGGAGCAATGAGCAGTTCTTC. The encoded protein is CASSIGTSGSNEQFF.

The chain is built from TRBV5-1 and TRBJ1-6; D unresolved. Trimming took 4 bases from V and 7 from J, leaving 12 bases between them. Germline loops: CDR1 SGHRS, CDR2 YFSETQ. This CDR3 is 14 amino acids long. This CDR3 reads CASSPSDGNSPLHF. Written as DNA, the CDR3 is TGCGCCAGCAGCCCTAGTGACGGGAATTCACCCCTCCACTTT. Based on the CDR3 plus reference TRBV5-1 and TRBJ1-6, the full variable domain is KAGVTQTPRYLIKTRGQQVTLSCSPISGHRSVSWYQQTPGQGLQFLFEYFSETQRNKGNFPGRFSGRQFSNSRSEMNVSTLELGDSALYLCASSPSDGNSPLHFGNGTRLTVT.

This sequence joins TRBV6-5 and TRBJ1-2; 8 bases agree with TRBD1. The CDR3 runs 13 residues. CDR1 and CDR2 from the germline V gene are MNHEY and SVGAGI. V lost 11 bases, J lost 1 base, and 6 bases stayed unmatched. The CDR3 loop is CAGHRGNNYGYTF. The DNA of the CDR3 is TGTGCCGGTCACAGGGGGAATAACTATGGCTACACCTTC.

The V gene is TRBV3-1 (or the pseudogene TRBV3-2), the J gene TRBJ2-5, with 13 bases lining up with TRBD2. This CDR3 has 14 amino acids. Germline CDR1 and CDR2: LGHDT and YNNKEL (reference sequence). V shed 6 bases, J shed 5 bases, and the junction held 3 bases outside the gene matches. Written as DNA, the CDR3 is TGTGCCAGCAGAACTAGCGGGAGGGAGGAGACCCAGTACTTC. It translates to CASRTSGREETQYF.

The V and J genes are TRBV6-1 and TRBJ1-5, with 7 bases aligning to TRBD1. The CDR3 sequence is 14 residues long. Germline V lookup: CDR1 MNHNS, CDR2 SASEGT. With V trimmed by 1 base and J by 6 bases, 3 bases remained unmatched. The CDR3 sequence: CASSEEGGIQPQHF. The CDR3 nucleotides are TGTGCCAGCAGTGAAGAAGGGGGCATTCAGCCCCAGCATTTT.

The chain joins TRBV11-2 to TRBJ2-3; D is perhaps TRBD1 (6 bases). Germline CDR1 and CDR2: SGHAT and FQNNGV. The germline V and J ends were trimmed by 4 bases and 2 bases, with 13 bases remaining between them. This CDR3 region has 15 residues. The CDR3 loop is CASSSQRTDTDTQYF. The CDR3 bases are TGTGCCAGCAGCTCACAGAGGACAGACACAGATACGCAGTATTTT.

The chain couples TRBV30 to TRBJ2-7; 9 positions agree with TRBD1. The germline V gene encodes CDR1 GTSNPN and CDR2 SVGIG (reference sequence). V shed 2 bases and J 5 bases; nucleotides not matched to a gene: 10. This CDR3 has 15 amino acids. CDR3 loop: CAWSQNTGGANEQYF. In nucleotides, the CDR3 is TGTGCCTGGAGTCAGAATACAGGGGGCGCGAACGAGCAGTACTTC.

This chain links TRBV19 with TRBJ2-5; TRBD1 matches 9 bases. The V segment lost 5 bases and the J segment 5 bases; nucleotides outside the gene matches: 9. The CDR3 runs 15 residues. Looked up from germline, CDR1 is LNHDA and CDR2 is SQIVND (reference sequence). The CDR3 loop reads CASSPGQGRVETQYF. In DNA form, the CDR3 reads TGTGCCAGTAGTCCCGGACAGGGGCGGGTTGAGACCCAGTACTTC.

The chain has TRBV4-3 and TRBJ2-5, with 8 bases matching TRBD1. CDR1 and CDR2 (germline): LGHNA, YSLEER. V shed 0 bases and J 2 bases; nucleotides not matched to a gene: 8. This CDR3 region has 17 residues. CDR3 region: CASSQETGTGPQETQYF. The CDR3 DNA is TGCGCCAGCAGCCAAGAAACCGGGACAGGTCCACAAGAGACCCAGTACTTC.

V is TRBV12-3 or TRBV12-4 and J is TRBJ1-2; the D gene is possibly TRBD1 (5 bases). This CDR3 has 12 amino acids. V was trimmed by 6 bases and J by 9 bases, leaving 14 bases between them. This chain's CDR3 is CASSLGTYSYTF. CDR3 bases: TGTGCCAGCAGCCTGGGGACTTATAGCTACACCTTC.

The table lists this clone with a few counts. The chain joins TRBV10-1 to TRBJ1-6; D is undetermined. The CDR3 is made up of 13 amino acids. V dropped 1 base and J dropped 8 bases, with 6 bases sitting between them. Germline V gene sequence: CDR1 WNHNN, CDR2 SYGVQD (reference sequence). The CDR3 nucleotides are TGCGCCAGCAGTGAGTTTTCTGATTCACCCCTCCACTTT. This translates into CASSEFSDSPLHF.

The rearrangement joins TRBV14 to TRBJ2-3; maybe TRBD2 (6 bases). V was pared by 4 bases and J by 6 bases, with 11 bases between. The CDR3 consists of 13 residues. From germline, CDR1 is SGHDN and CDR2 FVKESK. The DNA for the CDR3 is TGTGCCAGCAGCCGACTAGTAACGGATACGCAGTATTTT. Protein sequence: CASSRLVTDTQYF.

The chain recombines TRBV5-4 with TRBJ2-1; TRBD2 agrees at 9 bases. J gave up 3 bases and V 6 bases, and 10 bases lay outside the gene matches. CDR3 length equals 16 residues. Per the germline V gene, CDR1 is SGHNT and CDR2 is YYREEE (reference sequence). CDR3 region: CASTLGASGNYNEQFF. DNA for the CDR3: TGTGCCAGCACCCTTGGGGCTAGCGGGAACTACAATGAGCAGTTCTTC.

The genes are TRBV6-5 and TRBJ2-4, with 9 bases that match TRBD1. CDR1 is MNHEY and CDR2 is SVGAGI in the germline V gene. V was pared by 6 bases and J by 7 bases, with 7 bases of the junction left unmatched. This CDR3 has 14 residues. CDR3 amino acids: CASSVTGGINIQYF. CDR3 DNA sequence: TGTGCCAGCAGCGTGACAGGGGGGATTAACATTCAGTACTTC.